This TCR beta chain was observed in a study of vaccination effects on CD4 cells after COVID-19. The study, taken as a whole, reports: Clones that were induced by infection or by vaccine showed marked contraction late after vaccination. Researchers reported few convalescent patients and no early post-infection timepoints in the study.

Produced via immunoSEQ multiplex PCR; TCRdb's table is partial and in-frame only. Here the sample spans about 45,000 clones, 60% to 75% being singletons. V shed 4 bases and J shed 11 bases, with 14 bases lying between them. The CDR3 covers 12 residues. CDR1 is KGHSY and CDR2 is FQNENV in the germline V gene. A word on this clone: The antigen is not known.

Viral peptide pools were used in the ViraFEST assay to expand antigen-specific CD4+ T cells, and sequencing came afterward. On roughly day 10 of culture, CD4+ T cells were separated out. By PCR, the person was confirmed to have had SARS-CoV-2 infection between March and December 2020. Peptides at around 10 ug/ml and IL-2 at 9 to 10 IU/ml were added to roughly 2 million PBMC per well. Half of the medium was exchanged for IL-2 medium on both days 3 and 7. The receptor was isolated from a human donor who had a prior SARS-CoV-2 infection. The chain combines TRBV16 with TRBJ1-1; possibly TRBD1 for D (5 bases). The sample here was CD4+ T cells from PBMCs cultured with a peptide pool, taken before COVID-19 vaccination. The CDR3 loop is CASSRREFGAFF. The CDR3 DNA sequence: TGTGCCAGCAGCCGCAGGGAATTTGGGGCTTTCTTT. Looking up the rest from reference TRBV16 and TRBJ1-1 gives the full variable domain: GEEVAQTPKHLVRGEGQKAKLYCAPIKGHSYVFWYQQVLKNEFKFLISFQNENVFDETGMPKERFSAKCLPNSPCSLEIQATKLEDSAVYFCASSRREFGAFFGQGTRLTVV.